A single sample gave rise to the 32 T cell receptor beta chains below, sequenced in a study of T cell responses to AZD1222 COVID-19 vaccine. TCRdb keeps only in-frame clones here, not all; method: immunoSEQ multiplex PCR. Of 150,000 to 200,000 clones in the sample, more than 85% were seen once. The material was peripheral blood, obtained on day 0 of AZD1222 vaccination. The origin of the receptors is an adult in good health.

This clone has a single count. V gene TRBV6-5 combines with J gene TRBJ2-7; 8 positions match TRBD2. V gave up 3 bases and J gave up 3 bases; unmatched junction bases: 10. Germline V CDR1 and CDR2: MNHEY, SVGAGI. CDR3 size: 16 residues. This CDR3 is CASSYTGGATFYEQYF. DNA for the CDR3: TGTGCCAGCAGTTATACCGGGGGGGCCACCTTCTACGAGCAGTACTTC.

This chain uses TRBV19 with TRBJ2-3; possible D gene TRBD2, 6 bases. Trimming left V 6 bases short and J 4 bases short, with 20 bases between. The CDR3 consists of 16 residues. Germline CDR1 LNHDA, CDR2 SQIVND (reference sequence). The CDR3 DNA sequence: TGTGCCAGTAGGGAGAAACGACTAGGCATCGCAGATACGCAGTATTTT. Its protein product is CASREKRLGIADTQYF.

This clone was picked up one time. This rearrangement joins TRBV15 to TRBJ2-7, with a weak D call TRBD1 (8 bases). This CDR3 has 15 residues. V gave up 0 bases and J gave up 4 bases, with 13 bases separating them. CDR1 and CDR2 (germline): LNHNV, YYDKDF (reference sequence). In DNA, the CDR3 is TGTGCCACCAGCAGAGACGACAGGGGAGGGTACGAGCAGTACTTC. It translates to CATSRDDRGGYEQYF.

The chain employs TRBV10-1 and TRBJ1-6; D not resolved. There are 13 residues in the CDR3. V lost 3 bases to trimming and J lost 10 bases, with 10 bases between them. Germline loops: CDR1 WNHNN, CDR2 SYGVQD (reference sequence). Here the CDR3 DNA reads TGCGCCAGCAGTGAAGGGCCTGAATCACCCCTCCACTTT. Translated, it gives CASSEGPESPLHF.

CDR3 protein: CASSARQKQSNTEAFF. The DNA of the CDR3 is TGTGCCAGCAGCGCCAGACAGAAACAGAGTAACACTGAAGCTTTCTTT. The rearrangement joins TRBV13 to TRBJ1-1, with D perhaps TRBD1 (5 bases). V was pared by 5 bases and J by 2 bases, with 18 bases between. The CDR3 is 16 amino acids. Germline CDR1 PRHDT, CDR2 FYEKMQ (reference sequence). Looking up the rest from reference TRBV13 and TRBJ1-1 gives the full variable domain: AAGVIQSPRHLIKEKRETATLKCYPIPRHDTVYWYQQGPGQDPQFLISFYEKMQSDKGSIPDRFSAQQFSDYHSELNMSSLELGDSALYFCASSARQKQSNTEAFFGQGTRLTVV.

The sample holds one count of this clone. This chain connects TRBV3-1 (or the pseudogene TRBV3-2) to TRBJ2-3; D is possibly TRBD1 (6 bases). This CDR3 has 15 amino acids. Germline CDR1 reads LGHDT; CDR2 reads YNNKEL (reference sequence). Trimming left V 4 bases short and J 3 bases short, with 14 bases between. CDR3 loop: CASSPGAGVTDTQYF. CDR3 bases: TGTGCCAGCAGCCCAGGGGCAGGGGTGACAGATACGCAGTATTTT.

The gene calls are TRBV30 and TRBJ1-4, with D perhaps matching TRBD1 (5 bases). The V gene's germline CDR1 is GTSNPN and CDR2 SVGIG (reference sequence). Trimming pared 2 bases from V and 1 base from J, leaving 14 bases between. The length of the CDR3 is 16 residues. The CDR3 region is CAWSLWGVVTNEKLFF. CDR3 bases: TGTGCCTGGAGTTTATGGGGGGTGGTAACTAATGAAAAACTGTTTTTT. Using reference TRBV30 and TRBJ1-4 for the parts outside the CDR3, the full variable domain is SQTIHQWPATLVQPVGSPLSLECTVEGTSNPNLYWYRQAAGRGLQLLFYSVGIGQISSEVPQNLSASRPQDRQFILSSKKLLLSDSGFYLCAWSLWGVVTNEKLFFGSGTQLSVL.

The chain couples TRBV11-3 to TRBJ2-4; unclear D gene. The CDR3 extends over 11 amino acids. CDR1 and CDR2 (germline): SGHNT, YENEEA. Trimming took off 1 base at V and 9 bases at J, with 4 bases between the two ends. The CDR3 region has the DNA TGTGCCAGCAGCTTAGGCGGCATTCAGTACTTC. This translates into CASSLGGIQYF.

The CDR3 loop is CAVGGQYF. The CDR3, as DNA: TGTGCCGTCGGTGGGCAGTACTTC. V gene TRBV10-3 combines with J gene TRBJ2-7; D gene uncertain. The germline V and J ends were trimmed by 11 bases and 9 bases, with 8 bases remaining between them. This CDR3 comprises 8 residues. In germline, CDR1 is ENHRY, CDR2 SYGVKD.

V and J are TRBV19 and TRBJ2-2; 9 bases line up with TRBD2. CDR1 is LNHDA, CDR2 SQIVND, per germline (reference sequence). The V and J ends lost 2 bases and 6 bases, in that order; junction bases with no gene match: 7. The CDR3 is 16 amino acids. CDR3 sequence (DNA): TGTGCCAGTAGTATAATAGCGGGGGTATTGGCCGGGGAGCTGTTTTTT. It translates to CASSIIAGVLAGELFF.

V and J are TRBV6-5 and TRBJ1-2; 8 bases fit TRBD1. This CDR3 has 15 amino acids. CDR1 is MNHEY and CDR2 is SVGAGI in the germline V gene. J lost 3 bases, V lost 7 bases, and 10 bases had no gene match. The CDR3 reads CASTSRDRSHYGYTF. In nucleotides, the CDR3 is TGTGCCAGCACTTCCCGGGACAGGTCACACTATGGCTACACCTTC.

V and J are TRBV11-2 and TRBJ2-3; D remains ambiguous. Germline V gene sequence: CDR1 SGHAT, CDR2 FQNNGV. The CDR3 spans 15 residues. Trimming took 1 base from V and 6 from J, leaving 14 bases between them. The CDR3 DNA reads TGTGCCAGCAGCTTAGGTACCACCCTGGGGGATACGCAGTATTTT. Encoded protein: CASSLGTTLGDTQYF.

The chain couples TRBV13 to TRBJ2-7; 7 bases align to TRBD2. Trimming took 5 bases from V and 6 from J; bases not matched to a gene: 4. The CDR3 extends over 12 amino acids. Germline V gives CDR1 PRHDT, CDR2 FYEKMQ (reference sequence). In DNA, the CDR3 is TGTGCCAGCAGCCCCTCGGGGGGCGAGCAGTACTTC. Its translation: CASSPSGGEQYF.

The genes are TRBV6-1 and TRBJ1-2, with D hard to call. This CDR3 has 16 amino acids. Germline assignment: CDR1 MNHNS and CDR2 SASEGT. V lost 3 bases and J 0 bases, leaving 14 bases between the germline ends. The CDR3 DNA sequence: TGTGCCAGCAGTGATCCCACAGAAACTGCTAACTATGGCTACACCTTC. Translated, it gives CASSDPTETANYGYTF.

This clone was recorded once. The rearrangement links TRBV20-1 to TRBJ1-2; D call uncertain. The germline gives CDR1 DFQATT, CDR2 SNEGSKA (reference sequence). The CDR3 covers 11 residues. V was pared by 5 bases and J by 3 bases, with 7 bases between. The chain's CDR3 is CSARTDYGYTF. CDR3 coding DNA: TGCAGTGCTCGCACAGACTATGGCTACACCTTC.

V usage is TRBV2 and J usage is TRBJ2-5; D not resolved. Germline CDR1 reads SNHLY; CDR2 reads FYNNEI. Trimming removed 3 bases at V and 3 bases at J, with 8 bases between. This CDR3 spans 13 amino acids. Here the CDR3 DNA reads TGTGCCAGCAGTGAGGGCTACAAAGAGACCCAGTACTTC. Protein sequence: CASSEGYKETQYF.

The rearrangement uses TRBV6-1 and TRBJ2-1, with TRBD1 identical over 10 bases. CDR3 length: 15 amino acids. Trimming took 2 bases from V and 8 from J; bases not matched to a gene: 6. The germline CDR1 and CDR2 sequences are MNHNS and SASEGT. The CDR3 loop is CASSELGTGVYEQFF. The CDR3 nucleotides are TGTGCCAGCAGTGAACTCGGGACAGGGGTTTATGAGCAGTTCTTC.

The rearrangement joins TRBV7-8 to TRBJ2-1; D is unclear. Germline V CDR1 and CDR2: SGHVS, FQNEAQ. The CDR3 runs to 20 residues. The V and J ends lost 1 base and 3 bases respectively, with 25 bases between them. The CDR3 protein is CASSLGTPFLAEKGYNEQFF. The DNA for the CDR3 is TGTGCCAGCAGCTTAGGGACCCCTTTTTTGGCGGAAAAAGGCTACAATGAGCAGTTCTTC.

Only one count was recorded for this clone. The rearrangement links TRBV5-1 to TRBJ2-2; a possible D gene is TRBD1 (5 bases). This CDR3 has 14 residues. Germline V lookup: CDR1 SGHRS, CDR2 YFSETQ. V lost 3 bases, J lost 1 base, and 7 bases lay in between. The CDR3 reads CASSYTGNTGELFF. The DNA for the CDR3 is TGCGCCAGCAGCTACACAGGGAACACCGGGGAGCTGTTTTTT. The whole variable domain, filled in from reference TRBV5-1 and TRBJ2-2, reads KAGVTQTPRYLIKTRGQQVTLSCSPISGHRSVSWYQQTPGQGLQFLFEYFSETQRNKGNFPGRFSGRQFSNSRSEMNVSTLELGDSALYLCASSYTGNTGELFFGEGSRLTVL.

V and J are TRBV2 and TRBJ2-5; 8 nucleotides align to TRBD1. The length of the CDR3 is 12 residues. V gave up 6 bases and J gave up 5 bases; unmatched junction bases: 2. Germline loops: CDR1 SNHLY, CDR2 FYNNEI. The CDR3 sequence: CASRQGGETQYF. In nucleotides, the CDR3 is TGTGCCAGCAGACAGGGGGGCGAGACCCAGTACTTC.

The gene calls are TRBV5-1 and TRBJ2-2, with 9 bases matching TRBD2. V gave up 2 bases and J gave up 0 bases; unmatched junction bases: 2. The germline V gene encodes CDR1 SGHRS and CDR2 YFSETQ. The CDR3 contains 16 residues. The DNA for the CDR3 is TGCGCCAGCAGCTTCCTAGCGGGGACGAACACCGGGGAGCTGTTTTTT. Translated: CASSFLAGTNTGELFF.

The chain links TRBV4-1 to TRBJ2-7; D is unclear. Germline-derived CDR1 and CDR2 are MGHRA and YSYEKL. The CDR3 spans 14 residues. V was pared by 3 bases and J by 6 bases, with 15 bases between. DNA for the CDR3: TGCGCCAGCAGCCAGGAAGTAGGGTGGAGCGAGCAGTACTTC. Encoded protein: CASSQEVGWSEQYF.

The chain joins TRBV6-6 to TRBJ1-1; 7 positions match TRBD1. V trimming: 5 bases; J trimming: 0 bases; junction bases outside the gene matches: 3. Germline loops: CDR1 MNHNY, CDR2 SVGAGI (reference sequence). The CDR3 runs 14 residues. The CDR3 sequence is CASSQGQLNTEAFF. DNA for the CDR3: TGTGCCAGCAGTCAGGGACAGCTGAACACTGAAGCTTTCTTT.

The sample holds a few counts of this clone. The chain recombines TRBV27 with TRBJ1-1; tentative D call: TRBD1 (5 bases). The CDR3 covers 13 residues. The germline V gene encodes CDR1 MNHEY and CDR2 SMNVEV (reference sequence). V was pared by 0 bases and J by 6 bases, with 8 bases between. This chain's CDR3 is CASSLSKGSEAFF. The CDR3 DNA reads TGTGCCAGCAGTTTATCGAAGGGGTCTGAAGCTTTCTTT.

V is TRBV5-1 and J is TRBJ1-2; TRBD1 matches at 7 bases. The CDR3 is 14 residues long. V lost 3 bases to trimming and J lost 8 bases; unmatched junction nucleotides: 10. The germline CDR1 and CDR2 sequences are SGHRS and YFSETQ. The CDR3 spells CASSSRQGLGGYTF. CDR3 coding DNA: TGCGCCAGCAGCTCCCGACAGGGCCTCGGCGGCTACACCTTC.

CDR3 sequence reads: CASSSRRGISGNTIYF. CDR3 in DNA: TGTGCCAGCAGCTCCCGTCGAGGGATCTCTGGAAACACCATATATTTT. J is TRBJ1-3 and V is TRBV11-2; no clear D. Germline V CDR1 and CDR2: SGHAT, FQNNGV. V was pared by 4 bases and J by 0 bases, with 13 bases between. The CDR3 runs 16 residues. Combining the CDR3 with reference TRBV11-2 and TRBJ1-3 gives the whole variable domain EAGVAQSPRYKIIEKRQSVAFWCNPISGHATLYWYQQILGQGPKLLIQFQNNGVVDDSQLPKDRFSAERLKGVDSTLKIQPAKLEDSAVYLCASSSRRGISGNTIYFGEGSWLTVV.

The chain carries TRBV6-2 or TRBV6-3 and TRBJ2-7, with D perhaps assigned TRBD1 or TRBD2 (5 bases each). The CDR3 runs 15 residues. Germline loops: CDR1 MNHEY, CDR2 SVGEGT. Trimming pared 4 bases from V and 2 bases from J, leaving 15 bases between. The CDR3 DNA follows: TGTGCCAGCAGTTTCCTGGGGCGGGCGCCCTACGAGCAGTACTTC. Translation: CASSFLGRAPYEQYF.

The V call is TRBV5-1, the J call TRBJ1-6; D is ambiguous. Per the germline V gene, CDR1 is SGHRS and CDR2 is YFSETQ. V gave up 4 bases and J gave up 13 bases, with 12 bases separating them. The CDR3 loop spans 12 amino acids. The CDR3 nucleotides read TGCGCCAGCAGCGTGGACGCATCCCCCCTCCACTTT. Translation: CASSVDASPLHF.

The V and J genes are TRBV6-1 and TRBJ1-5; 9 positions agree with TRBD1. The CDR3 totals 16 residues. Germline CDR1 MNHNS, CDR2 SASEGT. With V trimmed by 4 bases and J by 4 bases, 8 bases remained unmatched. DNA for the CDR3: TGTGCCAGCAGTGGCTCGATTGGGACAGGGAATCAGCCCCAGCATTTT. It is translated as CASSGSIGTGNQPQHF.

This chain uses TRBV27 with TRBJ1-6; D gene unclear. Per the germline V gene, CDR1 is MNHEY and CDR2 is SMNVEV (reference sequence). Deletions cut 4 bases from V and 10 bases from J, with 8 bases between. The CDR3 is 12 residues long. The CDR3 DNA reads TGTGCCAGCAGTTATAGGAACTCACCCCTCCACTTT. Its translation is CASSYRNSPLHF.

This chain uses TRBV2 with TRBJ1-2; the D is unclear. This CDR3 has 15 residues. Trimming took 5 bases from V and 0 from J, leaving 13 bases between them. Germline V gene data show CDR1 as SNHLY and CDR2 as FYNNEI. The CDR3 reads CASSKSLGTNYGYTF. The CDR3 DNA follows: TGTGCCAGCAGTAAGAGTCTCGGGACTAACTATGGCTACACCTTC.

The chain employs TRBV5-6 and TRBJ1-2, with 8 nucleotides matching TRBD1. Per germline, CDR1 SGHDT and CDR2 YYEEEE. With 0 bases clipped from V and 8 bases from J, the junction kept 6 bases outside the gene matches. This CDR3 spans 14 amino acids. This chain's CDR3 is CASSLVDREVGYTF. CDR3 nucleotide sequence: TGTGCCAGCAGCTTGGTGGACAGGGAGGTCGGCTACACCTTC.